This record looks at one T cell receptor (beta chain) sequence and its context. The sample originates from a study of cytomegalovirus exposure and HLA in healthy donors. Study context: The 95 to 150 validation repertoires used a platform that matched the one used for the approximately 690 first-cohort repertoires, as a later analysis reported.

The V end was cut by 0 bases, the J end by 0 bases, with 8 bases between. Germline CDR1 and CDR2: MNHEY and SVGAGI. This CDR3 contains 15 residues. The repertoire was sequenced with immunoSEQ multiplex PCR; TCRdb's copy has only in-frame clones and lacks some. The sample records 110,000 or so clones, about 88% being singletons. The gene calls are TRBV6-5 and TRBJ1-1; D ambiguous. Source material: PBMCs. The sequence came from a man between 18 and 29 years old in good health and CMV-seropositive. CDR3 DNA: TGTGCCAGCAGTTACTCCGGGATTTTGAACACTGAAGCTTTCTTT. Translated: CASSYSGILNTEAFF.